The rows below give T cell receptor beta chains drawn from one sample of a study of CXCR3-negative and CXCR3-positive naive CD8 T cells. TCRdb re-called the 5' RACE reads, yielding one record per CDR3 amino acid sequence without DNA. This table holds several thousand distinct CDR3 sequences. The sample was naive CXCR3+ CD8+ T cells from blood. These receptors originate from a human donor in good health. Some clones in this sample may be carry-over from other donors' samples. CDR3s include the opening cysteine and the closing phenylalanine or tryptophan. Size is omitted from some rows. Given values are once, few, many or a class for expanded clones.

V gene	clone size	J gene	CDR3 protein
TRBV29-1	medium-sized	TRBJ2-7	CSVEAAGSSYEQYF
TRBV19	NA	TRBJ1-5	CASIRRRADSYSNQPQHF
TRBV7-9	medium-sized	TRBJ2-7	CASSPGLAGRDSYEQYF
TRBV2	NA	TRBJ2-7	CASSEGGAGPVYEQYF
TRBV7-9	medium-sized	TRBJ2-5	CASRPGTSKETQYF
TRBV2	NA	TRBJ2-2	CASSEAMRRANTGELFF
TRBV29-1	medium-sized	TRBJ2-1	CSVEDLFISSYNEQFF
TRBV27	NA	TRBJ2-7	CASSSVGGQGIAEQYF
TRBV29-1	medium-sized	TRBJ1-2	CSGYIWPDGGYTF
TRBV29-1	medium-sized	TRBJ1-2	CSVEGDRARLWYGYTF
TRBV14	NA	TRBJ2-7	CASSQVQGKSSYEQYF
TRBV27	medium-sized	TRBJ2-2	CASSLFSLRAGELFF
TRBV2	NA	TRBJ2-2	CASLTPVANTGELFF
TRBV21-1	NA	TRBJ2-4	CASSKSQENIQYF
TRBV9	NA	TRBJ2-1	CASSVGPHNEQFF
TRBV7-2	medium-sized	TRBJ2-5	CASSPTPGTREETQYF
TRBV20-1	medium-sized	TRBJ2-7	CSAETGVYEQYF
TRBV7-9	medium-sized	TRBJ2-2	CASSPRGGRNGELFF
TRBV11-2	NA	TRBJ2-7	CASSRRDTAYEQYF
TRBV27	NA	TRBJ2-5	CASSWDRGGETQYF
TRBV29-1	medium-sized	TRBJ1-1	CSVETGTEAFF
TRBV5-1	medium-sized	TRBJ2-7	CASSISGGPTYEQYF
TRBV10-3	NA	TRBJ2-1	CAISDAGGQYNEQFF
TRBV7-9	NA	TRBJ1-4	CASNSQGDSEKLFF
TRBV29-1	medium-sized	TRBJ2-1	CSVVAGGPGEQFF
TRBV4-1	NA	TRBJ2-2	CASSQGRDTGELFF
TRBV29-1	NA	TRBJ2-4	CSVRGARNIQYF
TRBV7-9	NA	TRBJ2-1	CASSPSGINNEQFF
TRBV5-1	medium-sized	TRBJ2-7	CASSLRGTSGSYEQYF
TRBV29-1	medium-sized	TRBJ1-5	CSVVTETAPYSNQPQHF
TRBV27	NA	TRBJ2-3	CASSKAGEVDTQYF